Presented here are 29 T cell receptor beta chains from one specimen sequenced in a study of T cell repertoires in cytomegalovirus infection. One entry per CDR3 protein results from TCRdb running MiXCR on the reads. This table holds about 260,000 distinct CDR3 sequences, around 13% found once. The sample taken for sequencing was PBMCs. These receptors all come from a human donor in good health (CMV status not recorded). Some clones in this sample may be carry-over from other donors' samples.

This clonotype was picked up many times. The chain links TRBV27 to TRBJ2-1; D unresolved. This CDR3 has 17 residues. Trimming removed 5 bases at V and 0 bases at J, with 17 bases between. Germline lookup yields CDR1 MNHEY and CDR2 SMNVEV (reference sequence). CDR3 DNA sequence: TGTGCCAGCAGTCATCAGGACCCAGCTCCCTCCTACAATGAGCAGTTCTTC. Its protein is CASSHQDPAPSYNEQFF.

The chain joins TRBV18 to TRBJ2-7; 10 bases map to TRBD1. Trimming at V came to 3 bases and at J to 6 bases, leaving 8 bases not matched to a gene. CDR1 KGHSH and CDR2 LQKENI come from the germline V gene. The CDR3 is 15 residues long. The DNA of the CDR3 is TGTGCCAGCTCACCTGTAGGGACAGGGGTAATCGAGCAGTACTTC. This encodes CASSPVGTGVIEQYF.

This clonotype was observed at least ten times. J is TRBJ1-5 and V is TRBV7-2; D remains ambiguous. Germline CDR1 reads SGHTA; CDR2 reads FQGNSA. The CDR3 sequence is 19 residues long. Trimming took off 5 bases at V and 0 bases at J, with 23 bases between the two ends. CDR3 loop: CASSPLWANWRDSNQPQHF. CDR3 bases: TGTGCCAGCAGCCCCCTCTGGGCGAATTGGAGGGATAGCAATCAGCCCCAGCATTTT. The entire variable domain, with the rest obtained from reference TRBV7-2 and TRBJ1-5, is as follows: GAGVSQSPSNKVTEKGKDVELRCDPISGHTALYWYRQSLGQGLEFLIYFQGNSAPDKSGLPSDRFSAERTGGSVSTLTIQRTQQEDSAVYLCASSPLWANWRDSNQPQHFGDGTRLSIL.

This clonotype was recorded at least ten times. The chain combines TRBV10-3 with TRBJ1-2, with D hard to call. The germline V gene encodes CDR1 ENHRY and CDR2 SYGVKD. The V end lost 11 bases, the J end lost 2 bases, and 12 bases lay between the germline ends. This CDR3 is 12 amino acids long. CDR3 DNA sequence: TGTGCCTCTACGGGGATGAACTATGGCTACACCTTC. It is translated as CASTGMNYGYTF.

This chain connects TRBV20-1 to TRBJ2-1; the match to TRBD2 covers 11 bases. With V trimmed by 4 bases and J by 6 bases, 14 bases remained unmatched. Germline V CDR1 and CDR2: DFQATT, SNEGSKA (reference sequence). The CDR3 runs 17 residues. In DNA, the CDR3 is TGCAGTGCTACCCCGATAAATAGCGGGAGGGCCGGCAATGAGCAGTTCTTC. This encodes CSATPINSGRAGNEQFF.

The genes are TRBV5-3 and TRBJ2-5; D might be TRBD1 (6 bases). TRBV5-3 is designated an ORF whose function remains uncertain. V was clipped by 8 bases and J by 1 base, with 21 bases between them. The CDR3 contains 16 residues. CDR3 sequence: CASTPWGLSAQETQYF. CDR3 coding DNA: TGTGCCAGCACTCCCTGGGGGCTAAGCGCCCAAGAGACCCAGTACTTC.

This clonotype was seen ten or more times. V usage is TRBV20-1 and J usage is TRBJ2-1, with 10 positions matching TRBD1. CDR1 DFQATT and CDR2 SNEGSKA come from the germline V gene (reference sequence). V lost 6 bases and J lost 8; bases outside the gene matches: 10. The CDR3 loop spans 14 amino acids. The CDR3 loop is CSALPGTGADEQFF. The CDR3 DNA follows: TGCAGTGCCCTTCCCGGGACAGGGGCGGATGAGCAGTTCTTC.

V usage is TRBV5-5 and J usage is TRBJ1-5, with 7 bases that match TRBD1. CDR3 size: 14 residues. V shed 0 bases, J shed 6 bases, and the junction held 3 bases outside the gene matches. Germline values: CDR1 SGHKS, CDR2 YYEKEE (reference sequence). CDR3 in amino acids: CASSLDPGGQPQHF. In DNA form, the CDR3 reads TGTGCCAGCAGCTTGGACCCAGGGGGTCAGCCCCAGCATTTT.

The chain joins TRBV20-1 to TRBJ2-3; unclear D gene. The germline CDR1 and CDR2 sequences are DFQATT and SNEGSKA (reference sequence). V was trimmed by 6 bases and J by 4 bases, leaving 8 bases between them. The CDR3 is made up of 11 amino acids. In nucleotides, the CDR3 is TGCAGTGCCGCAACCCCAGATACGCAGTATTTT. This gives the protein CSAATPDTQYF.

This clonotype was counted between two and nine times. The rearrangement joins TRBV12-3 or TRBV12-4 to TRBJ2-1, with TRBD2 identical over 8 bases. The CDR3 consists of 17 residues. J gave up 3 bases and V 8 bases, and 15 bases lay outside the gene matches. The CDR3 nucleotides are TGTGCCAGCGGGGAAGGGCGGGGGGCCTCCAGCTACAATGAGCAGTTCTTC. This encodes CASGEGRGASSYNEQFF.

This clonotype has ten or more counts. Here the CDR3 reads CASSYSLTTRRGVDYEQYF. Here the CDR3 DNA reads TGTGCCAGCAGTTACTCGCTAACCACCCGACGTGGGGTCGACTACGAGCAGTACTTC. This chain connects TRBV6-2 or TRBV6-3 to TRBJ2-7, with D hard to call. Looked up from germline, CDR1 is MNHEY and CDR2 is SVGEGT. V dropped 0 bases and J dropped 3 bases, with 24 bases sitting between them. The CDR3 spans 19 residues.

This clonotype was counted between two and nine times. The gene calls are TRBV5-4 and TRBJ2-7; D ambiguous. This CDR3 has 13 amino acids. The germline gives CDR1 SGHNT, CDR2 YYREEE (reference sequence). V shed 4 bases and J shed 7 bases, with 15 bases lying between them. CDR3 loop: CASSPDGLGEQYF. The CDR3 coding sequence is TGTGCCAGCAGCCCGGACGGCCTGGGGGAGCAGTACTTC.

The chain joins TRBV28 to TRBJ1-1; 7 bases agree with TRBD1. The CDR3 runs to 14 residues. The germline gives CDR1 MDHEN, CDR2 SYDVKM. J gave up 3 bases and V 4 bases, and 5 bases lay outside the gene matches. DNA of the CDR3: TGTGCCAGCAGTTCAGGGGGGCTATACACTGAAGCTTTCTTT. Protein product: CASSSGGLYTEAFF.

This clonotype was counted a few times. The V gene is TRBV28, the J gene TRBJ2-3; TRBD2 aligns across 7 bases. Germline lookup yields CDR1 MDHEN and CDR2 SYDVKM. The CDR3 sequence is 14 residues long. V lost 6 bases, J lost 4 bases, and 7 bases stayed unmatched. The CDR3 DNA follows: TGTGCCAGCAGGGGAAGGCGGGAGCCAGATACGCAGTATTTT. It is translated as CASRGRREPDTQYF.

The genes are TRBV20-1 and TRBJ2-7; D remains ambiguous. The CDR3 is made up of 15 amino acids. Deletions cut 1 base from V and 0 bases from J, with 13 bases between. In germline, CDR1 is DFQATT, CDR2 SNEGSKA (reference sequence). Here the CDR3 DNA reads TGCAGTGCTAGAGTCTGGCGGTCACGCTCCTACGAGCAGTACTTC. It specifies CSARVWRSRSYEQYF.

The CDR3 protein is CASSSRGAGEKLFF. The CDR3 coding sequence is TGTGCCAGCAGCTCCCGGGGGGCAGGGGAAAAACTGTTTTTT. V gene TRBV7-9 combines with J gene TRBJ1-4; weak D call: TRBD1 (6 bases). Trimming cost V 4 bases and J 8 bases, with 14 bases left between them. This CDR3 is 14 amino acids long. Germline V CDR1 and CDR2: SEHNR, FQNEAQ (reference sequence). The variable domain in full, with the rest retrieved from reference TRBV7-9 and TRBJ1-4, is DTGVSQNPRHKITKRGQNVTFRCDPISEHNRLYWYRQTLGQGPEFLTYFQNEAQLEKSRLLSDRFSAERPKGSFSTLEIQRTEQGDSAMYLCASSSRGAGEKLFFGSGTQLSVL.

This clonotype has just a few counts. The rearrangement links TRBV6-5 to TRBJ2-2, with a weak D call TRBD1 (6 bases). The germline V gene encodes CDR1 MNHEY and CDR2 SVGAGI. The CDR3 totals 16 residues. Trimming removed 4 bases at V and 1 base at J, with 13 bases between. In DNA form, the CDR3 reads TGTGCCAGCAGTTTCCTGACAGGCCTGAACACCGGGGAGCTGTTTTTT. It specifies CASSFLTGLNTGELFF.

This clonotype was seen a single time. The conserved phenylalanine or tryptophan is not found at the CDR3 terminus, so this likely reflects a read error. The J gene is TRBJ2-7, the V gene TRBV5-6; 8 bases line up with TRBD2. V was clipped by 1 base and J by 2 bases; unmatched bases: 8. The germline V gene has CDR1 SGHDT and CDR2 YYEEEE. This CDR3 is 16 amino acids long. CDR3 DNA: TGTGCCAGCAGCTTGATCGGCCTAGCGGGTACCTACGAGCAGTACTAC. Amino acids: CASSLIGLAGTYEQYY.

The table lists this clonotype with a few counts. This rearrangement joins TRBV19 to TRBJ2-1; 7 nucleotides match TRBD2. Germline CDR1 is LNHDA and CDR2 is SQIVND (reference sequence). The CDR3 runs 15 residues. V shed 7 bases, J shed 5 bases, and the junction held 11 bases outside the gene matches. In nucleotides, the CDR3 is TGTGCCAGTAATGATGGCGGGAGCCCCAACAATGAGCAGTTCTTC. Its translation is CASNDGGSPNNEQFF.

This clonotype was seen more than once but under ten times. DNA for the CDR3: TGTGCCAGCAGCTCGAGTTGGGGGCAGAGCTCCTACAATGAGCAGTTCTTC. Protein: CASSSSWGQSSYNEQFF. V and J are TRBV7-7 and TRBJ2-1, with D perhaps matching TRBD1 (6 bases). CDR3 length: 17 amino acids. V lost 4 bases and J lost 0, with 16 bases in between. Germline V gene sequence: CDR1 SSHAT, CDR2 FNYEAQ (reference sequence).

This chain connects TRBV7-9 to TRBJ2-7, with 8 bases that match TRBD1. CDR3 size: 14 residues. Trimming took 8 bases from V and 5 from J; bases not matched to a gene: 11. The V gene's germline CDR1 is SEHNR and CDR2 FQNEAQ (reference sequence). This CDR3 is CASVLGQGYHEQYF. The CDR3 region has the DNA TGTGCCAGCGTACTCGGACAGGGTTACCACGAGCAGTACTTC. The entire variable domain, with the rest obtained from reference TRBV7-9 and TRBJ2-7, is as follows: DTGVSQNPRHKITKRGQNVTFRCDPISEHNRLYWYRQTLGQGPEFLTYFQNEAQLEKSRLLSDRFSAERPKGSFSTLEIQRTEQGDSAMYLCASVLGQGYHEQYFGPGTRLTVT.

This clonotype was found a few times. The CDR3 here is CASSLEAEIYNEQFF. CDR3 DNA sequence: TGCGCCAGCAGCTTGGAAGCGGAAATATACAATGAGCAGTTCTTC. The chain employs TRBV5-1 and TRBJ2-1; D may be TRBD2 (5 bases). V was shortened by 0 bases and J by 4 bases, with 11 bases between the two germline ends. Germline CDR1 reads SGHRS; CDR2 reads YFSETQ. The CDR3 extends over 15 amino acids. The full variable domain, rest sourced from reference TRBV5-1 and TRBJ2-1, is KAGVTQTPRYLIKTRGQQVTLSCSPISGHRSVSWYQQTPGQGLQFLFEYFSETQRNKGNFPGRFSGRQFSNSRSEMNVSTLELGDSALYLCASSLEAEIYNEQFFGPGTRLTVL.

In its sample, this clonotype was seen many times. DNA of the CDR3: TGTGCCAGCAGCTTAGGGGGGACAGTCTCTGGGGCCAACGTCCTGACTTTC. It codes for CASSLGGTVSGANVLTF. The chain carries TRBV7-2 and TRBJ2-6; 7 bases are a match to TRBD1. The CDR3 runs 17 residues. After removal of 1 base from V and 0 bases from J, the junction contained 3 bases not matched to a gene. Germline V gene data show CDR1 as SGHTA and CDR2 as FQGNSA.

The table lists this clonotype with many counts. The rearrangement uses TRBV5-6 and TRBJ1-2, with no clear D. CDR3 length: 12 amino acids. The germline CDR1 and CDR2 sequences are SGHDT and YYEEEE. Trimming removed 4 bases from V and 0 bases from J, with 4 bases in between. CDR3 in amino acids: CASSRSNYGYTF. CDR3 nucleotide sequence: TGTGCCAGCAGCCGGTCTAACTATGGCTACACCTTC.

The CDR3 is CASKTGGSGYTF. CDR3 nucleotides: TGTGCCAGTAAAACGGGGGGTAGTGGCTACACCTTC. The rearrangement uses TRBV6-6 and TRBJ1-2; possibly TRBD1 for D (5 bases). Trimming cost V 9 bases and J 7 bases, with 15 bases left between them. The CDR3 covers 12 residues. The V gene's germline CDR1 is MNHNY and CDR2 SVGAGI (reference sequence).

This clonotype has a count of ten or more. The junction departs from germline at one end; a sequencing error may be responsible. This CDR3 is CASSIQGPGEETQYF. DNA for the CDR3: TGTGCTAGCAGCATCCAAGGGCCAGGGGAAGAGACCCAGTACTTC. This chain connects TRBV7-7 to TRBJ2-5, with D possibly matching TRBD1 (6 bases). The CDR3 is 15 amino acids. The germline gives CDR1 SSHAT, CDR2 FNYEAQ (reference sequence). Looking up the rest from reference TRBV7-7 and TRBJ2-5 gives the full variable domain: GAGVSQSPRYKVTKRGQDVTLRCDPISSHATLYWYQQALGQGPEFLTYFNYEAQPDKSGLPSDRFSAERPEGSISTLTIQRTEQRDSAMYRCASSIQGPGEETQYFGPGTRLLVL.

This chain links TRBV12-3 or TRBV12-4 with TRBJ2-3; D possibly corresponds to TRBD1 (6 bases). The ends were cut back, 2 bases at V and 8 bases at J, with 11 bases in the middle. The CDR3 sequence is 13 residues long. For the CDR3, the DNA is TGTGCCAGCAGTTTACCCAGGGGAAGTACGCAGTATTTT. Its translation: CASSLPRGSTQYF.

This clonotype was seen repeatedly, ten times or more. The chain carries TRBV27 and TRBJ2-1, with D tentatively TRBD1 or TRBD2 (5 bases each). Germline V lookup: CDR1 MNHEY, CDR2 SMNVEV (reference sequence). V was pared by 6 bases and J by 2 bases, with 11 bases between. CDR3 length: 14 residues. The CDR3 nucleotides read TGTGCCAGCAGCCCCGGGACCACCTACAATGAGCAGTTCTTC. Translating gives CASSPGTTYNEQFF.

This clonotype has a handful of counts. The chain employs TRBV29-1 and TRBJ2-7; tentative D call: TRBD1 (6 bases). This CDR3 is 12 amino acids long. V lost 4 bases to trimming and J lost 1 base, with 8 bases between them. CDR1 is SQVTM, CDR2 ANQGSEA, per germline. The CDR3 sequence: CSVAGQSYEQYF. As DNA, the CDR3 is TGCAGCGTTGCTGGACAGTCCTACGAGCAGTACTTC.